This T cell receptor beta chain was sequenced during a study of Graves' ophthalmopathy and Graves' hyperthyroidism. Where ophthalmopathy was present, donors had moderate-to-severe activity, CAS ≥3, NOSPECS ≥4 and duration under 3 months. CDR3 length: 12 residues. The germline V gene encodes CDR1 MNHNS and CDR2 SASEGT. Trimming stripped 6 bases from V and 6 bases from J, with 11 bases between. From RNA, the CDR3 regions of TCR beta chains were amplified and sequenced. HTBI primers were used in a first-round RT-PCR, which preceded a second-round multiplex PCR. TCRdb called the multiplex PCR reads again in MiXCR, with one record for every CDR3 protein. The table has roughly 230,000 distinct CDR3 sequences, 20% to 25% seen once; the top ten hold 35% to 55%. Comment on this clonotype: What it binds is unknown. The conserved phenylalanine or tryptophan is not found at the CDR3 terminus, so this likely reflects a read error.

Study-wide findings and caveats: Most thyroid-expanded clonotypes exceeding 0.001 frequency were also found in blood. The model's ophthalmopathy progression predictions had around 67% sensitivity and about 72% specificity.

The sample comprised peripheral blood. The chain links TRBV6-1 to TRBJ1-1; no reliable D call. The clonotype was recovered from a woman aged 45 to 65 with Graves' ophthalmopathy. The CDR3 spells CASSLTLAEAFV. As DNA, the CDR3 is TGTGCCAGCAGCCTGACTTTAGCTGAAGCTTTCGTT.